The entry below describes one TCR beta chain. Its matching antigen is unknown. The entry originates in a study of multiple sclerosis patients with progressive multifocal leukoencephalopathy. Study-level points and caveats: Before and during natalizumab, the clones expanded at PML already existed.

The assay was run at survey level. Synthetic inline TR CDR3 controls covering all V-J pairings were spiked into each PCR. Only in-frame clones appear in the TCRdb table, and some are missing; sequencing was by immunoSEQ multiplex PCR. The sample records more than 30,000 clones, roughly 86% being singletons. CDR3 length equals 16 residues. With V trimmed by 5 bases and J by 0 bases, 7 bases remained unmatched. CDR1 SGHTA and CDR2 FQGTGA come from the germline V gene. As to time point: time of PML onset. The T3 samples were drawn when PML began. The V call is TRBV7-3, the J call TRBJ2-7; 10 bases match TRBD1. The sequence was collected from a woman aged 40 to 50 with progressive multifocal leukoencephalopathy. The sequencing used PBMCs, collected from a patient treated with natalizumab. CDR3 sequence: CASSPQGQGYSYEQYF. CDR3 bases: TGTGCCAGCAGCCCCCAGGGACAGGGGTACTCCTACGAGCAGTACTTC.